This T cell receptor (beta chain) was sequenced for a study of blood T cell repertoires in COVID-19. Study in general: Spain, Italy and the United States supplied samples that represented acute and convalescent COVID-19.

Data came from immunoSEQ multiplex PCR; TCRdb stores just in-frame clones and leaves some out. The profile shows approximately 140,000 clones, approximately 80% of them singletons. The length of the CDR3 is 14 residues. Germline lookup yields CDR1 SGHAT and CDR2 FQNNGV. Trimming took 0 bases from V and 3 from J, leaving 8 bases between them. Specimen: peripheral blood. This chain uses TRBV11-2 with TRBJ1-1; D is ambiguous. The TCR comes from a human donor in a cohort sampled during active COVID-19. In nucleotides, the CDR3 is TGTGCCAGCAGCTTAGATTACACCTACACTGAAGCTTTCTTT. Its translation: CASSLDYTYTEAFF.